A selection of T cell receptor beta chains follows, all from one sample in a study of regulatory T cells in long-lasting Graves disease. A single record per CDR3 protein comes from TCRdb applying MiXCR to the multiplex PCR reads. The table shows 600,000 to 850,000 distinct CDR3 sequences, with 25% to 35% occurring only once. The source material was peripheral blood mononuclear cells (PBMCs), sampled when the disease was refractory, from a patient treated with antithyroid drugs. The source is a female donor with Graves disease. Both conserved end residues are part of each CDR3. A D gene is named only where the DNA matches it firmly. Expanded clones are given a class, and other clones once, few, many or no size at all.

J gene: TRBJ1-5
D gene: NA
V gene: TRBV28
clone size: many
CDR3 DNA: TGTGCCAGCAGTCCTAGGAGGTTGTATAGCAATCAGCCCCAGCATTTT
CDR3 protein: CASSPRRLYSNQPQHF

J gene: TRBJ1-1
D gene: NA
V gene: TRBV3-1
clone size: few
CDR3 DNA: TGTGCCAGCAGCAAAGACGGTAACACTGAAGCTTTCTTT
CDR3 protein: CASSKDGNTEAFF

J gene: TRBJ1-1
D gene: NA
V gene: TRBV2
clone size: NA
CDR3 DNA: TGTGCCAGGCTTGAGAACACTGAAGCTTTCTTT
CDR3 protein: CARLENTEAFF

J gene: TRBJ2-7
D gene: TRBD2
V gene: TRBV27
clone size: NA
CDR3 DNA: TGTGCCAGCAGTTTTCATCCTAGCGGTTACGAGCAGTACTTC
CDR3 protein: CASSFHPSGYEQYF

J gene: TRBJ2-7
D gene: TRBD2
V gene: TRBV7-9
clone size: NA
CDR3 DNA: TGTGCCAGCAGCTTGCAAGGGACTAGCGGGGGCGAGCAGTACTTC
CDR3 protein: CASSLQGTSGGEQYF

J gene: TRBJ2-2
D gene: TRBD2
V gene: TRBV5-1
clone size: NA
CDR3 DNA: TGTGCCAGCTCACCACGTCAGCGGGAGTTAAACACCGGGGAGCTGTTTTTT
CDR3 protein: CASSPRQRELNTGELFF

J gene: TRBJ2-7
D gene: NA
V gene: TRBV27
clone size: few
CDR3 DNA: TGTGCCAGCAGTGCAATACTAGAAGGCTACGAGCAGTACTTC
CDR3 protein: CASSAILEGYEQYF

J gene: TRBJ1-4
D gene: NA
V gene: TRBV28
clone size: many
CDR3 DNA: TGTGCCAGCAGTCCAGGGATCCTGGAAGAAAAACTGTTTTTT
CDR3 protein: CASSPGILEEKLFF

J gene: TRBJ1-1
D gene: NA
V gene: TRBV7-9
clone size: few
CDR3 DNA: TGTGCCAGCAGTCGGCAACAGGGTATGGCTTTCTTT
CDR3 protein: CASSRQQGMAFF

J gene: TRBJ1-1
D gene: TRBD1
V gene: TRBV12-3/TRBV12-4
clone size: NA
CDR3 DNA: TGTGCCAGCAGCCCTCCCGGGACAGGCGCTAACACTGAAGCTTTCTTT
CDR3 protein: CASSPPGTGANTEAFF

J gene: TRBJ1-2
D gene: NA
V gene: TRBV24-1
clone size: few
CDR3 DNA: TGTGCCACCAGTGATTCGACCCAGGGGGGCTACACCTTC
CDR3 protein: CATSDSTQGGYTF

J gene: TRBJ1-1
D gene: NA
V gene: TRBV18
clone size: NA
CDR3 DNA: TGTGCCAGCTCATCCAACCCCGTCAGGGGCGAGACTGAAGCTTTCTTT
CDR3 protein: CASSSNPVRGETEAFF

J gene: TRBJ2-7
D gene: NA
V gene: TRBV6-1
clone size: few
CDR3 DNA: TGTGCCAGCAGTGATCGGCCGTACTACGAGCAGTACTTC
CDR3 protein: CASSDRPYYEQYF

J gene: TRBJ2-6
D gene: NA
V gene: TRBV6-2/TRBV6-3
clone size: few
CDR3 DNA: TGTGCCAGCAGTTACTCAGGAGGGGGGCCAAGCTCTGGGGCCAACGTCCTGACTTTC
CDR3 protein: CASSYSGGGPSSGANVLTF

J gene: TRBJ1-1
D gene: NA
V gene: TRBV11-2
clone size: many
CDR3 DNA: TGTGCCAGCAGCTTAAGAGGAGTGAACACTGAAGCTTTCTTT
CDR3 protein: CASSLRGVNTEAFF

J gene: TRBJ2-7
D gene: NA
V gene: TRBV19
clone size: NA
CDR3 DNA: TGTGCCAGTAGTCCCCACGAGACCCCAATCACCTACGAGCAGTACTTC
CDR3 protein: CASSPHETPITYEQYF

J gene: TRBJ1-4
D gene: NA
V gene: TRBV18
clone size: NA
CDR3 DNA: TGTGCCAGCTCACGCTCCGGAAATGAAAAACTGTTTTTT
CDR3 protein: CASSRSGNEKLFF

J gene: TRBJ1-2
D gene: NA
V gene: TRBV20-1
clone size: NA
CDR3 DNA: TGCAGTGCTAGAGAGACATCGGCGGGCTACACCTTC
CDR3 protein: CSARETSAGYTF

J gene: TRBJ1-1
D gene: NA
V gene: TRBV20-1
clone size: NA
CDR3 DNA: TGCAGTGCTACGGTTGGACAGTTGAACACTGAAGCTTTCTTT
CDR3 protein: CSATVGQLNTEAFF

J gene: TRBJ2-1
D gene: NA
V gene: TRBV20-1
clone size: NA
CDR3 DNA: TGCAGTGCTAGTCAGGGGTGGGACAATGAGCAGTTCTTC
CDR3 protein: CSASQGWDNEQFF

J gene: TRBJ1-4
D gene: NA
V gene: TRBV4-1
clone size: NA
CDR3 DNA: TGCGCCAGCAGCCCAGAAAGGGGGTACGAAAAACTGTTTTTT
CDR3 protein: CASSPERGYEKLFF

J gene: TRBJ1-2
D gene: NA
V gene: TRBV18
clone size: NA
CDR3 DNA: TGTGCCAGCTCACCATACAAAGGGCCTCTGGGCTATGGCTACACCTTC
CDR3 protein: CASSPYKGPLGYGYTF

J gene: TRBJ2-6
D gene: NA
V gene: TRBV6-2/TRBV6-3
clone size: NA
CDR3 DNA: TGTGCCAGCAGGCAGCTTCTCTCTTTACAGGGATACGGGGCCAACGTCCTGACTTTC
CDR3 protein: CASRQLLSLQGYGANVLTF

J gene: TRBJ2-2
D gene: NA
V gene: TRBV20-1
clone size: few
CDR3 DNA: TGCAGTGCTCGAGAAGGACACAAACCTAACACCGGGGAGCTGTTTTTT
CDR3 protein: CSAREGHKPNTGELFF

J gene: TRBJ2-7
D gene: NA
V gene: TRBV13
clone size: NA
CDR3 DNA: TGTGCCAGCAGCTTAGGCCGGGACACACTATTCTACGAGCAGTACTTC
CDR3 protein: CASSLGRDTLFYEQYF

J gene: TRBJ2-7
D gene: NA
V gene: TRBV20-1
clone size: NA
CDR3 DNA: TGCAGTGCTAGAGATGTTGGAGGGCCCTCCTACGAGCAGTACTTC
CDR3 protein: CSARDVGGPSYEQYF

J gene: TRBJ1-1
D gene: TRBD1
V gene: TRBV14
clone size: NA
CDR3 DNA: TGTGCCAGCAGCGACAGGGTTCGCACTGAAGCTTTCTTT
CDR3 protein: CASSDRVRTEAFF

J gene: TRBJ1-2
D gene: NA
V gene: TRBV3-1
clone size: NA
CDR3 DNA: TGTGCCAGCAGCCAAACATCAAGGGGAACGTATGGCTACACCTTC
CDR3 protein: CASSQTSRGTYGYTF

J gene: TRBJ1-1
D gene: NA
V gene: TRBV29-1
clone size: few
CDR3 DNA: TGCAGCGTTGTGAATCTGGGATGGAACACTGAAGCTTTCTTT
CDR3 protein: CSVVNLGWNTEAFF

J gene: TRBJ2-1
D gene: NA
V gene: TRBV6-5
clone size: few
CDR3 DNA: TGTGCCAGCAGTTACGGGGGTGGCGACAATGAGCAGTTCTTC
CDR3 protein: CASSYGGGDNEQFF

J gene: TRBJ2-5
D gene: NA
V gene: TRBV27
clone size: NA
CDR3 DNA: TGTGCCAGCAGGCTGCCCCCACCGAAAGAGACCCAGTACTTC
CDR3 protein: CASRLPPPKETQYF

J gene: TRBJ1-5
D gene: TRBD1
V gene: TRBV6-1
clone size: once
CDR3 DNA: TGTGCCAGCAGCAAGGGACAGATCAATAGCAATCAGCCCCAGCATTTT
CDR3 protein: CASSKGQINSNQPQHF

J gene: TRBJ2-5
D gene: TRBD2
V gene: TRBV6-1
clone size: NA
CDR3 DNA: TGTGCCAGCAGTGACCGCGGGAGGGCCGTGGAGACCCAGTACTTC
CDR3 protein: CASSDRGRAVETQYF

J gene: TRBJ2-2
D gene: NA
V gene: TRBV3-1
clone size: few
CDR3 DNA: TGTGCCAGCAGCCAAGAGGTCGGGACGAACACCGGGGAGCTGTTTTTT
CDR3 protein: CASSQEVGTNTGELFF

J gene: TRBJ1-5
D gene: NA
V gene: TRBV5-1
clone size: NA
CDR3 DNA: TGCGCCAGCAGCTCGCGGGCCGGAGATCAGCCCCAGCATTTT
CDR3 protein: CASSSRAGDQPQHF

J gene: TRBJ1-1
D gene: NA
V gene: TRBV27
clone size: many
CDR3 DNA: TGTGCCAGCAGTTTAAGGCACCAGAACACTGAAGCTTTCTTT
CDR3 protein: CASSLRHQNTEAFF

J gene: TRBJ2-7
D gene: NA
V gene: TRBV11-2
clone size: NA
CDR3 DNA: TGTGCCAGCAGCTTATTAGCCAACCCGTTAGGCGAGCAGTACTTC
CDR3 protein: CASSLLANPLGEQYF

J gene: TRBJ2-5
D gene: NA
V gene: TRBV11-2
clone size: many
CDR3 DNA: TGTGCCAGCAGCTTAGGAACAGGCGGGGGCGGCGAGACCCAGTACTTC
CDR3 protein: CASSLGTGGGGETQYF

J gene: TRBJ1-1
D gene: NA
V gene: TRBV12-3/TRBV12-4
clone size: many
CDR3 DNA: TGTGCCAGCAGCCACATCGTGGTGAACACTGAAGCTTTCTTT
CDR3 protein: CASSHIVVNTEAFF

J gene: TRBJ2-7
D gene: TRBD2
V gene: TRBV6-9
clone size: NA
CDR3 DNA: TGTGCCAGCAGTTCCAGGACTAGCCCCGCCTACGAGCAGTACTTC
CDR3 protein: CASSSRTSPAYEQYF

J gene: TRBJ1-5
D gene: NA
V gene: TRBV12-5
clone size: NA
CDR3 DNA: TGTGCTAGTGGTTTGGACGGGGCTCAGCCCCAGCATTTT
CDR3 protein: CASGLDGAQPQHF

J gene: TRBJ2-2
D gene: NA
V gene: TRBV27
clone size: few
CDR3 DNA: TGTGCCAGCAGTGCTACCACTAGGGTCGCCGGGGAGCTGTTTTTT
CDR3 protein: CASSATTRVAGELFF

J gene: TRBJ1-2
D gene: NA
V gene: TRBV9
clone size: NA
CDR3 DNA: TGTGCCAGCAGTACGAACCCACCCCATGGCTACACCTTC
CDR3 protein: CASSTNPPHGYTF

J gene: TRBJ1-2
D gene: NA
V gene: TRBV6-5
clone size: few
CDR3 DNA: TGTGCCAGCAGTTACAAAGAGGGCGCAACCTATGGCTACACCTTC
CDR3 protein: CASSYKEGATYGYTF

J gene: TRBJ2-5
D gene: TRBD2
V gene: TRBV12-3/TRBV12-4
clone size: NA
CDR3 DNA: TGTGCCAGCAGTACAGGAGGCGGGAGGGCAGAGACCCAGTACTTC
CDR3 protein: CASSTGGGRAETQYF

J gene: TRBJ2-5
D gene: NA
V gene: TRBV4-2
clone size: few
CDR3 DNA: TGTGCCAGCAGCCAAGATTTCGGGAGCGGTGAGACCCAGTACTTC
CDR3 protein: CASSQDFGSGETQYF

J gene: TRBJ2-3
D gene: TRBD1
V gene: TRBV20-1
clone size: NA
CDR3 DNA: TGCAGTGGACAGGGGCTACAAGAGGATACGCAGTATTTT
CDR3 protein: CSGQGLQEDTQYF